The 18 T cell receptor beta chains presented below share a single source sample, sequenced in a study of CXCR3-negative and CXCR3-positive naive CD8 T cells. Carrying UMI labels, the TRB cDNA libraries were prepared through 5' RACE. TCRdb reanalyzed the 5' RACE reads and collapses them to one entry per CDR3 protein, without DNA. The data include about 6,000 distinct CDR3 sequences; the top ten clones carry approximately 2%. The specimen was naive CXCR3- CD8+ T cells from blood. The subset denotes: CD45RO-CCR7+CD27+CD95- naive CD8+ T cells lacking CXCR3 (TNR3-). These receptors all come from a human donor in good health. Some clones in this sample may be carry-over from other donors' samples.

By frequency, this clonotype is medium-sized (0.01 to 0.1%). This chain connects TRBV7-8 to TRBJ1-1; as DNA is missing, the TRBD1 call by TCRdb cannot be tested. The CDR3 covers 19 residues. In germline, CDR1 is SGHVS, CDR2 FQNEAQ. The CDR3 loop is CASSLGRLGVDFMNTEAFF.

Measured by frequency, this clonotype is medium-sized. The V call is TRBV18, the J call TRBJ2-7; TCRdb outputs TRBD1, but without DNA this stays unchecked. The CDR3 sequence is 12 residues long. Germline-derived CDR1 and CDR2 are KGHSH and LQKENI. The chain's CDR3 is CASSGQGFEQYF.

According to its frequency, this clonotype is medium-sized. V is TRBV29-1 and J is TRBJ2-3; TCRdb outputs TRBD1, but without DNA this stays unchecked. The CDR3 loop spans 14 amino acids. Germline V gives CDR1 SQVTM, CDR2 ANQGSEA. The CDR3 here is CSGTPGSGGDTQYF.

This clonotype shows up as medium-sized by frequency. V is TRBV29-1 and J is TRBJ2-3; TCRdb's D call of TRBD1 is untestable without DNA. CDR1 SQVTM and CDR2 ANQGSEA come from the germline V gene. The length of the CDR3 is 15 residues. This CDR3 reads CSVFRPGDSTDTQYF.

The V and J genes are TRBV6-5 and TRBJ2-3; the D call from TCRdb, TRBD1, cannot be confirmed without DNA. Germline CDR1 MNHEY, CDR2 SVGAGI. The CDR3 spans 15 residues. The CDR3 spells CASSLQGASTDTQYF.

This clonotype is medium-sized (0.01 to 0.1%) by frequency. V gene TRBV29-1 combines with J gene TRBJ2-1; TCRdb designates TRBD1, a call that cannot be tested without DNA. The CDR3 runs 11 residues. Germline CDR1 and CDR2: SQVTM and ANQGSEA. The CDR3 sequence is CSVGQGYEQFF.

The chain uses TRBV7-8 and TRBJ2-5. This CDR3 region has 13 residues. Germline V gives CDR1 SGHVS, CDR2 FQNEAQ. The CDR3 region is CASSLAGLETQYF.

This clonotype is deemed medium-sized by its frequency. This chain connects TRBV12-3 or TRBV12-4 to TRBJ2-7; TCRdb returns TRBD1, unconfirmable since there is no DNA. The CDR3 consists of 13 residues. The CDR3 is CASSLGTYYEQYF.

Considering frequency, this clonotype is medium-sized. This chain uses TRBV6-5 with TRBJ1-2; TCRdb lists TRBD1, though no DNA is available to test this call. The germline CDR1 and CDR2 sequences are MNHEY and SVGAGI. There are 18 residues in the CDR3. CDR3 sequence reads: CASSYSRLGTGGSYGYTF.

Frequency places this clonotype as medium-sized. The V and J genes are TRBV9 and TRBJ2-1. Looked up from germline, CDR1 is SGDLS and CDR2 is YYNGEE. CDR3 size: 15 residues. This CDR3 is CASSVGLAEYNEQFF. Supplemented by reference TRBV9 and TRBJ2-1, the full variable domain reads DSGVTQTPKHLITATGQRVTLRCSPRSGDLSVYWYQQSLDQGLQFLIQYYNGEERAKGNILERFSAQQFPDLHSELNLSSLELGDSALYFCASSVGLAEYNEQFFGPGTRLTVL.

The chain combines TRBV5-1 with TRBJ1-2. This CDR3 spans 14 amino acids. Germline CDR1 reads SGHRS; CDR2 reads YFSETQ. The CDR3 reads CASSLVGSNYGYTF.

J is TRBJ2-7 and V is TRBV5-1; TCRdb's D call of TRBD1 is untestable without DNA. The CDR3 runs 15 residues. From germline, CDR1 is SGHRS and CDR2 YFSETQ. This CDR3 is CASSLTGTGVHEQYF.

V usage is TRBV10-3 and J usage is TRBJ2-1; TCRdb names TRBD2, which stays unverified in the absence of DNA. This CDR3 is built from 18 residues. Germline V gene lookup returns CDR1 ENHRY and CDR2 SYGVKD. CDR3 loop: CAISESEGTSGLENEQFF.

This clonotype is classed as medium-sized by frequency. The V and J genes are TRBV15 and TRBJ2-5; as DNA is missing, the TRBD1 call by TCRdb cannot be tested. The germline V gene encodes CDR1 LNHNV and CDR2 YYDKDF (reference sequence). The CDR3 runs to 18 residues. CDR3 residues: CATSRVYAGTGGSETQYF.

By frequency, this clonotype registers medium-sized (0.01 to 0.1%). This rearrangement joins TRBV29-1 to TRBJ2-7; TCRdb calls TRBD2, which cannot be checked without DNA. The CDR3 loop spans 15 amino acids. Germline loops: CDR1 SQVTM, CDR2 ANQGSEA. The CDR3 protein is CSVEARGLAGNEQYF.

The gene calls are TRBV7-9 and TRBJ1-2; TCRdb's D gene call, TRBD1, goes unchecked for lack of DNA. CDR3 size: 16 residues. CDR1 is SEHNR and CDR2 is FQNEAQ in the germline V gene (reference sequence). The CDR3 is CASSLTSDRGLYGYTF.

The gene calls are TRBV29-1 and TRBJ2-3; TCRdb selects TRBD2, and the lack of DNA leaves this call unchecked. Germline CDR1 SQVTM, CDR2 ANQGSEA. This CDR3 spans 14 amino acids. CDR3 in amino acids: CSVEDLEGADTQYF.

Its frequency marks this clonotype as medium-sized. The chain combines TRBV19 with TRBJ1-5; TCRdb lists TRBD1, though no DNA is available to test this call. CDR1 is LNHDA and CDR2 is SQIVND in the germline V gene (reference sequence). This CDR3 comprises 12 residues. The CDR3 here is CASSIAGPPQHF.